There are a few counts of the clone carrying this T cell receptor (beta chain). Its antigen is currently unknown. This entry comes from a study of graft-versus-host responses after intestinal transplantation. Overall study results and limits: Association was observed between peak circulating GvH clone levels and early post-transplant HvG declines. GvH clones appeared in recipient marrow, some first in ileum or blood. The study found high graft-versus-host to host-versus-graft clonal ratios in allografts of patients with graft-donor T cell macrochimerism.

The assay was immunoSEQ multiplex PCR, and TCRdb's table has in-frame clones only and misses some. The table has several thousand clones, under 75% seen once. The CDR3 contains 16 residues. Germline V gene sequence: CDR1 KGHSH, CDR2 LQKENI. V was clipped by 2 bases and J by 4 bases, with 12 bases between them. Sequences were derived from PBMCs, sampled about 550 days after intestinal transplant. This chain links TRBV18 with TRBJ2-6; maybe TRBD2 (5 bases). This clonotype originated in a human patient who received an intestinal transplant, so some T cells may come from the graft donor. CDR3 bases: TGTGCCAGCTCACCATACTTCGGCGGGGGGGCCAACGTCCTGACTTTC. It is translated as CASSPYFGGGANVLTF.